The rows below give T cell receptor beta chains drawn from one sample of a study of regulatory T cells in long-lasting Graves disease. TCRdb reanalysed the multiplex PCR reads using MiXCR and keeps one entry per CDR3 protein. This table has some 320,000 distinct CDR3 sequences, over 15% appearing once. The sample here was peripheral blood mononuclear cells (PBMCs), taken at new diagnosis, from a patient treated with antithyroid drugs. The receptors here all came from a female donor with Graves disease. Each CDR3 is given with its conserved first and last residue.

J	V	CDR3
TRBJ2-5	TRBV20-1	CSAEERKGGETQYF
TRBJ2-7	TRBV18	CASSDPASYEQYF
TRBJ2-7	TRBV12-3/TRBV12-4	CASSLGPTYEQYF
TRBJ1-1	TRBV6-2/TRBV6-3	CASRSPGLEAFF
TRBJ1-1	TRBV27	CASSLGSMNTEAFF
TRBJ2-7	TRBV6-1	CASSRGRNYEQYF
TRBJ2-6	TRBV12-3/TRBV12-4	CAIPRVGDSSGANVLTF
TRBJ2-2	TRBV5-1	CASRGTSGSLSGELFF
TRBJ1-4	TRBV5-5	CASSRQPAVEEKLFF
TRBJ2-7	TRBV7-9	CASSLRGQGQEQYF
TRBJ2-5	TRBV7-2	CASSFFEKTQYF
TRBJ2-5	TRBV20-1	CSVEGGLAGETQYF
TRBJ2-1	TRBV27	CASSLAGTPYNEQFF